This T cell receptor beta chain came from a study of cytomegalovirus exposure and HLA in healthy donors. It was with 60 Vbeta and 13 Jbeta primers that the PCR ran. Assay: immunoSEQ multiplex PCR; the TCRdb copy retains only in-frame clones and omits some. Among over 100,000 clones, around 80% were seen once, and the ten largest hold around 3%. Germline lookup yields CDR1 GTSNPN and CDR2 SVGIG (reference sequence). The ends were cut back, 4 bases at V and 1 base at J, with 13 bases in the middle. The CDR3 spans 14 residues. The sequence came from a woman between 18 and 29 years old in good health and CMV-seropositive. The sequenced sample consisted of PBMCs. This sequence joins TRBV30 and TRBJ2-5, with D tentatively TRBD2 (5 bases). CDR3 in amino acids: CAWTGWGVQETQYF. In DNA, the CDR3 is TGTGCCTGGACAGGCTGGGGAGTCCAAGAGACCCAGTACTTC.